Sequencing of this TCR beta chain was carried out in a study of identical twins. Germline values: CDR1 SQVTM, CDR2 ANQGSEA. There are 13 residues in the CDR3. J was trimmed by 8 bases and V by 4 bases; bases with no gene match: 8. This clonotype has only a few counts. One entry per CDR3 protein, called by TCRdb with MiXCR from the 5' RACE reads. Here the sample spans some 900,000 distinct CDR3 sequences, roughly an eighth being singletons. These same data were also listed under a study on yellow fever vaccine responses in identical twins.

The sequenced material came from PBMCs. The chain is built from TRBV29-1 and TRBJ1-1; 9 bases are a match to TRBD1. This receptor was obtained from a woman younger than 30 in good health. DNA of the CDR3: TGCAGCGTTGGTGGCGGACAGGGGTTGGAAGCTTTCTTT. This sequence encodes CSVGGGQGLEAFF.